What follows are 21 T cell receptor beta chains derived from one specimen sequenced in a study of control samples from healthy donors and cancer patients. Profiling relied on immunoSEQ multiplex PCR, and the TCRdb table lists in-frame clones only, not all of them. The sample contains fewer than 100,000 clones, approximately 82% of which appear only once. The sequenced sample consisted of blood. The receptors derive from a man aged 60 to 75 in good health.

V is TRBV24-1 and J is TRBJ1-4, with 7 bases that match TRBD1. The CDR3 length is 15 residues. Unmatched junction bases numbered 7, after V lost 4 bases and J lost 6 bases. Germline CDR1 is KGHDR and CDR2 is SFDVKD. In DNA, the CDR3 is TGTGCCACCAGTGACACGACAGGGCCGGATGAAAAACTGTTTTTT. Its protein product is CATSDTTGPDEKLFF.

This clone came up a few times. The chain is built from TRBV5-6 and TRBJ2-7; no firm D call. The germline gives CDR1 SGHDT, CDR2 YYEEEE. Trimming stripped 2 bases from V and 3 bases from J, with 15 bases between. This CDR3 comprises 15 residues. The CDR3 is CASSFLRLRRYEQYF. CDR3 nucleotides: TGTGCCAGCAGCTTCCTTAGGCTACGCCGCTACGAGCAGTACTTC.

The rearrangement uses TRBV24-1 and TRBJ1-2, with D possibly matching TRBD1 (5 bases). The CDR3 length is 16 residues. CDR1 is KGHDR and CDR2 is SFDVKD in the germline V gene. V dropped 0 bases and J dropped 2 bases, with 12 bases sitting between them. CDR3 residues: CATSDLRAGPNYGYTF. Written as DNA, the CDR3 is TGTGCCACCAGTGATTTGCGGGCAGGGCCGAACTATGGCTACACCTTC.

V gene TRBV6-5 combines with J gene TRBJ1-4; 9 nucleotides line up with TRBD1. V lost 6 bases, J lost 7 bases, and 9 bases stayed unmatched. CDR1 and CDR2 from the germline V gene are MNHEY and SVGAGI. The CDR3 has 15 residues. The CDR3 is CASSAYRGLGEKLFF. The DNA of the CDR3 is TGTGCCAGCAGCGCCTACAGGGGGCTCGGTGAAAAACTGTTTTTT.

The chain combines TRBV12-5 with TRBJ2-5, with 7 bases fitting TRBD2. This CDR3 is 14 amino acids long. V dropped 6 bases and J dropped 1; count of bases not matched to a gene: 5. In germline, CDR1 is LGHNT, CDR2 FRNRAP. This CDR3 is CASGLPGGQETQYF. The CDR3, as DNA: TGTGCTAGTGGCCTCCCGGGGGGCCAAGAGACCCAGTACTTC.

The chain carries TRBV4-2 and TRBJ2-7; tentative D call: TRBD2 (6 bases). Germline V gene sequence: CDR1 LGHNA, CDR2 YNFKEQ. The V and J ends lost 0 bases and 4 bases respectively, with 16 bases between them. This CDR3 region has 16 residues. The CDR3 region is CASSQDLGGLGYEQYF. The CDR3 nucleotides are TGTGCCAGCAGCCAAGATCTTGGAGGGCTAGGTTACGAGCAGTACTTC.

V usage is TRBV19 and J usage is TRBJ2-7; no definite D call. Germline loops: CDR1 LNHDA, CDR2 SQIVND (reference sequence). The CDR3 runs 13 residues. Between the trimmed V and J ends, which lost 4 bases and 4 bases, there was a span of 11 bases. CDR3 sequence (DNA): TGTGCCAGTAGTACCCTACCGCCTTACGAGCAGTACTTC. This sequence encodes CASSTLPPYEQYF.

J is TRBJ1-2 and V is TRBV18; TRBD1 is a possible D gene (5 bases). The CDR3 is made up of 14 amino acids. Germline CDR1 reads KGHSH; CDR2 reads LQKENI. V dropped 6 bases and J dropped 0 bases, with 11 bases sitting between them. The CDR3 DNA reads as TGTGCCAGCTCCCTCGACAGCGCTAACTATGGCTACACCTTC. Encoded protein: CASSLDSANYGYTF.

The CDR3 region has the DNA TGTGCCAGCTCACTTAAAAAGGAGAGAATCCTAACTAACTATGGCTACACCTTC. Translation gives CASSLKKERILTNYGYTF. V is TRBV18 and J is TRBJ1-2, with D unresolved. CDR3 length: 18 amino acids. Between the trimmed V and J ends, which lost 4 bases and 0 bases, there was a span of 21 bases. In germline, CDR1 is KGHSH, CDR2 LQKENI. Full variable domain (missing parts from reference TRBV18 and TRBJ1-2): NAGVMQNPRHLVRRRGQEARLRCSPMKGHSHVYWYRQLPEEGLKFMVYLQKENIIDESGMPKERFSAEFPKEGPSILRIQQVVRGDSAAYFCASSLKKERILTNYGYTFGSGTRLTVV.

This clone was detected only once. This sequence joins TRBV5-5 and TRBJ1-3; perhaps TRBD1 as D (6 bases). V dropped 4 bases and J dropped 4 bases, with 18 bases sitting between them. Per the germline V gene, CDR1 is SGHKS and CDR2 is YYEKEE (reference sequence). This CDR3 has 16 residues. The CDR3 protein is CASSTIRGAAGNTIYF. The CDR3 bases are TGTGCCAGCAGCACTATACGGGGGGCAGCCGGAAACACCATATATTTT.

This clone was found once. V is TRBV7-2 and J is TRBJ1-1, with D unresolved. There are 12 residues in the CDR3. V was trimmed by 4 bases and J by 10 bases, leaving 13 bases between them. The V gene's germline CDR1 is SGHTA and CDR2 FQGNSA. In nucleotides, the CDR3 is TGTGCCAGCAGCTCCTCTCCTCCTGGAGCTTTCTTT. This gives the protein CASSSSPPGAFF.

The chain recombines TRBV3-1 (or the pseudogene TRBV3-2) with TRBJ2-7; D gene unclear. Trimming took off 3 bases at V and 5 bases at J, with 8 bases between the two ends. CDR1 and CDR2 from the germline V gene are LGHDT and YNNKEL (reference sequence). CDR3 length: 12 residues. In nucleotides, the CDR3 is TGTGCCAGCAGCCAGTCGGACCACGAGCAGTACTTC. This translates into CASSQSDHEQYF.

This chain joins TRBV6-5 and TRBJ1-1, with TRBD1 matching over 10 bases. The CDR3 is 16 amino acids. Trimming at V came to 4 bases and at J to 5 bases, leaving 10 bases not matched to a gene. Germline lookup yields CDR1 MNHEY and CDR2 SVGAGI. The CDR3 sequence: CASSSMRGQGQTEAFF. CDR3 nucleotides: TGTGCCAGCAGTTCGATGAGGGGACAGGGGCAAACTGAAGCTTTCTTT.

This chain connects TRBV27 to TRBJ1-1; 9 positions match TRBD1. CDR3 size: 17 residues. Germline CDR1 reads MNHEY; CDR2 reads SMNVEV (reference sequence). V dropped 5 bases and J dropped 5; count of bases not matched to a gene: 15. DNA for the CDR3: TGTGCCAGCAGTCCTCTTGGGGGGAACAGGGGGCGGACTGAAGCTTTCTTT. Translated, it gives CASSPLGGNRGRTEAFF.

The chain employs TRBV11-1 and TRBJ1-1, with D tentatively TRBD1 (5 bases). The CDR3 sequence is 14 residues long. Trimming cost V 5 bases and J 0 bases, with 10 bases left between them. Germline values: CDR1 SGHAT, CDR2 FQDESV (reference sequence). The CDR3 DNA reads TGTGCCAGCAGCCGAAGGGGTATGAACACTGAAGCTTTCTTT. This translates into CASSRRGMNTEAFF. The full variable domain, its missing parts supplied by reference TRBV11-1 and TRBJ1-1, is EAEVAQSPRYKITEKSQAVAFWCDPISGHATLYWYRQILGQGPELLVQFQDESVVDDSQLPKDRFSAERLKGVDSTLKIQPAELGDSAMYLCASSRRGMNTEAFFGQGTRLTVV.

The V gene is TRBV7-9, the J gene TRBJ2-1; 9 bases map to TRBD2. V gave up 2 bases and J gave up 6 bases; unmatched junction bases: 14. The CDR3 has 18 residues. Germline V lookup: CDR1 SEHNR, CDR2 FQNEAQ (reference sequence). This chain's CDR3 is CASSLWSRWGSGSNEQFF. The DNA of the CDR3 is TGTGCCAGCAGCTTATGGTCGCGCTGGGGTAGCGGGAGCAATGAGCAGTTCTTC.

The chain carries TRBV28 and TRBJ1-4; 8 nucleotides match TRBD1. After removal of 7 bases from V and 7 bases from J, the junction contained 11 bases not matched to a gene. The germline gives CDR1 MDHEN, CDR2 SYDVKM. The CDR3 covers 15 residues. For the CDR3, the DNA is TGTGCCAGCAACTCCCGACAGGGGCGGGGTGAAAAACTGTTTTTT. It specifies CASNSRQGRGEKLFF.

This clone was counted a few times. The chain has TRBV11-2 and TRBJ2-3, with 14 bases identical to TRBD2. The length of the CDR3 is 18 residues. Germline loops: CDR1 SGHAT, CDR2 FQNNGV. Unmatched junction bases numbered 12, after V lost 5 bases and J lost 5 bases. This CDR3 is CASSPGLAGVGGGDTQYF. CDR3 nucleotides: TGTGCCAGCAGCCCGGGACTAGCGGGAGTGGGGGGCGGAGATACGCAGTATTTT. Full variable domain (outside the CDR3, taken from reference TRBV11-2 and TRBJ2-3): EAGVAQSPRYKIIEKRQSVAFWCNPISGHATLYWYQQILGQGPKLLIQFQNNGVVDDSQLPKDRFSAERLKGVDSTLKIQPAKLEDSAVYLCASSPGLAGVGGGDTQYFGPGTRLTVL.

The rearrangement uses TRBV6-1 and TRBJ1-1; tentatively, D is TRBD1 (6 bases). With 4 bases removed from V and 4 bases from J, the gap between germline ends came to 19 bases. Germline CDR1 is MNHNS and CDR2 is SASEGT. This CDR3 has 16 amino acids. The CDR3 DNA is TGTGCCAGCAGTGCGCGCGGGGGCGTTCGGGTCACTGAAGCTTTCTTT. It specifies CASSARGGVRVTEAFF.

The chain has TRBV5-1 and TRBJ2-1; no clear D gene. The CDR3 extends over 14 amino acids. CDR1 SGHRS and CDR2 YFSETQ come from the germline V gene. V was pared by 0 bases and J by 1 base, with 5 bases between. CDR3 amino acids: CASSLDTSYNEQFF. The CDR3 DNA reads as TGCGCCAGCAGCTTGGACACATCCTACAATGAGCAGTTCTTC.

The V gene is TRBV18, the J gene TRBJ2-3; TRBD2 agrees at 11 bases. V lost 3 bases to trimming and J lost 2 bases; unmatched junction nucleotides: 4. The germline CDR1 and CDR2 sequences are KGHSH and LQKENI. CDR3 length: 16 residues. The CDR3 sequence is CASSPRLAGITDTQYF. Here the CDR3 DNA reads TGTGCCAGCTCACCCCGACTAGCGGGAATCACAGATACGCAGTATTTT.